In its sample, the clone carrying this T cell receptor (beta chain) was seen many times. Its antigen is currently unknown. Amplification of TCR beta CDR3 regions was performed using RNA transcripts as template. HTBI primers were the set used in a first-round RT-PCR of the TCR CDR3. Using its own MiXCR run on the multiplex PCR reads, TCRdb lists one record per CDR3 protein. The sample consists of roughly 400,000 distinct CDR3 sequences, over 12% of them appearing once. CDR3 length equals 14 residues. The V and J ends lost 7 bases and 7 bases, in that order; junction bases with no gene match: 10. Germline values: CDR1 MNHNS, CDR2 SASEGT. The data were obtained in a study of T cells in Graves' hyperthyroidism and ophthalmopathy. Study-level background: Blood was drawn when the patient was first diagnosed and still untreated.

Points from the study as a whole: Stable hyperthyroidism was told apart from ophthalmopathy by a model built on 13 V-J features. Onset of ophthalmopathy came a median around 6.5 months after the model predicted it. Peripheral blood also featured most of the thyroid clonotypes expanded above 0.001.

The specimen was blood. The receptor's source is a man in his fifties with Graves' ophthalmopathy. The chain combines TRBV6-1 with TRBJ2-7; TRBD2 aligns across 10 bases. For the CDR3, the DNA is TGTGCCAGCAAGGAAACTAGCGGGGACCTGGAGCAGTACTTC. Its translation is CASKETSGDLEQYF.